This passage covers 2 T cell receptor beta chains from one sample sequenced in a study of blood T cell repertoires in COVID-19. Produced via immunoSEQ multiplex PCR; TCRdb's table is partial and in-frame only. The data contain more than 200,000 clones, approximately 90% of them singletons. The sequenced material came from PBMCs or T cells enriched from blood (not recorded which). These receptors were taken from a woman in her thirties who had recovered from COVID-19.

V gene TRBV27 combines with J gene TRBJ2-1, with TRBD2 matching over 7 bases. In germline, CDR1 is MNHEY, CDR2 SMNVEV (reference sequence). CDR3 size: 13 residues. Unmatched junction bases numbered 3, after V lost 3 bases and J lost 7 bases. The CDR3 region is CASSLRELNEQFF. Here the CDR3 DNA reads TGTGCCAGCAGTTTGCGGGAGTTAAATGAGCAGTTCTTC.

The chain links TRBV11-1 to TRBJ2-4; 10 nucleotides line up with TRBD2. Germline lookup yields CDR1 SGHAT and CDR2 FQDESV (reference sequence). The CDR3 totals 16 residues. The V segment lost 5 bases and the J segment 1 base; nucleotides outside the gene matches: 5. The CDR3 region has the DNA TGTGCCAGCAGCCCCGGACTAGCGGTGGCCAAAAACATTCAGTACTTC. Translated, it gives CASSPGLAVAKNIQYF.